This passage covers 20 T cell receptor beta chains from one sample sequenced in a study of OX40 agonist ivuxolimab in advanced cancers. Some clones are missing from TCRdb's copy, which holds only in-frame ones; the method was immunoSEQ multiplex PCR. The table lists about 35,000 clones, around 80% of them singletons. Here the sequenced sample was CD4+ or CD8+ T cells sorted from blood, taken in a trial of the OX40 agonist ivuxolimab. The receptors originated from an adult with an advanced solid tumor such as melanoma, head and neck, liver or kidney cancer.

This clone was counted a few times. The rearrangement joins TRBV28 to TRBJ2-5; no reliable D call. Trimming shortened V by 3 bases and J by 3 bases, and 8 bases separated the two germline ends. Germline V gene lookup returns CDR1 MDHEN and CDR2 SYDVKM. The CDR3 has 13 residues. The CDR3 nucleotides read TGTGCCAGCAGTTTGATTATTGAAGAGACCCAGTACTTC. Encoded protein: CASSLIIEETQYF. Supplemented by reference TRBV28 and TRBJ2-5, the full variable domain reads DVKVTQSSRYLVKRTGEKVFLECVQDMDHENMFWYRQDPGLGLRLIYFSYDVKMKEKGDIPEGYSVSREKKERFSLILESASTNQTSMYLCASSLIIEETQYFGPGTRLLVL.

This clone was detected only a few times. The CDR3 loop is CASTPPVDYGYTF. In DNA, the CDR3 is TGTGCCAGCACCCCCCCGGTAGACTATGGCTACACCTTC. This chain links TRBV5-8 with TRBJ1-2; D unclear. Germline loops: CDR1 SGHTS, CDR2 YDEGEE. Trimming stripped 6 bases from V and 3 bases from J, with 12 bases between. The CDR3 covers 13 residues. Supplemented by reference TRBV5-8 and TRBJ1-2, the full variable domain reads EAGVTQSPTHLIKTRGQQATLRCSPISGHTSVYWYQQALGLGLQFLLWYDEGEERNRGNFPPRFSGRQFPNYSSELNVNALELEDSALYLCASTPPVDYGYTFGSGTRLTVV.

The rearrangement uses TRBV10-3 and TRBJ2-5, with D unresolved. Per the germline V gene, CDR1 is ENHRY and CDR2 is SYGVKD. The length of the CDR3 is 14 residues. Trimming stripped 2 bases from V and 2 bases from J, with 9 bases between. In nucleotides, the CDR3 is TGTGCCATCAGTGAGCCCCTGGGACAAGAGACCCAGTACTTC. It codes for CAISEPLGQETQYF.

The gene calls are TRBV27 and TRBJ1-1, with D possibly matching TRBD1 (6 bases). CDR1 MNHEY and CDR2 SMNVEV come from the germline V gene (reference sequence). Deletions cut 8 bases from V and 3 bases from J, with 16 bases between. This CDR3 spans 14 amino acids. The CDR3 DNA reads as TGTGCCAGCCGCTCAGGGGCGGTGTACACTGAAGCTTTCTTT. Its protein is CASRSGAVYTEAFF.

The CDR3 bases are TGCGCCAGCAGCCAAATTACCGTCCCGGGACATATGAACACTGAAGCTTTCTTT. Amino acids: CASSQITVPGHMNTEAFF. The J gene is TRBJ1-1, the V gene TRBV4-1; a possible D gene is TRBD1 (6 bases). The CDR3 extends over 18 amino acids. Trimming took 2 bases from V and 0 from J, leaving 19 bases between them. The germline V gene encodes CDR1 MGHRA and CDR2 YSYEKL.

This clone was found once. This rearrangement joins TRBV7-8 to TRBJ2-3; 8 bases fit TRBD2. V dropped 5 bases and J dropped 3; count of bases not matched to a gene: 10. Germline V gene data show CDR1 as SGHVS and CDR2 as FQNEAQ. The CDR3 is 16 residues long. DNA for the CDR3: TGTGCCAGCAGCCCAGGGACTAGTCCGGATACAGATACGCAGTATTTT. Amino acid sequence: CASSPGTSPDTDTQYF.

In its sample, this clone was seen once. The CDR3 region is CASSSPGAENEQYF. CDR3 bases: TGTGCCAGCAGTTCACCGGGGGCGGAGAACGAGCAGTACTTC. This chain joins TRBV28 and TRBJ2-7; D possibly uses TRBD1 or TRBD2 (6 bases each). From germline, CDR1 is MDHEN and CDR2 SYDVKM. This CDR3 region has 14 residues. V dropped 4 bases and J dropped 5 bases, with 15 bases sitting between them. The variable domain in full, with the rest retrieved from reference TRBV28 and TRBJ2-7, is DVKVTQSSRYLVKRTGEKVFLECVQDMDHENMFWYRQDPGLGLRLIYFSYDVKMKEKGDIPEGYSVSREKKERFSLILESASTNQTSMYLCASSSPGAENEQYFGPGTRLTVT.

The CDR3 coding sequence is TGTGCCAGCATCGGCGGGATGGAGACCCAGTACTTC. It yields the protein CASIGGMETQYF. The chain joins TRBV2 to TRBJ2-5; D may be TRBD2 (6 bases). The CDR3 covers 12 residues. Trimming left V 7 bases short and J 5 bases short, with 11 bases between. Germline CDR1 reads SNHLY; CDR2 reads FYNNEI.

The V and J genes are TRBV6-1 and TRBJ2-1, with 8 positions matching TRBD1. V was pared by 1 base and J by 12 bases, with 14 bases of the junction left unmatched. Looked up from germline, CDR1 is MNHNS and CDR2 is SASEGT. The CDR3 runs 16 residues. The CDR3, as DNA: TGTGCCAGCAGTGAAGTTGACAGGGGCTACGACTCTGGGCAGTTCTTC. The encoded protein is CASSEVDRGYDSGQFF.

J is TRBJ1-2 and V is TRBV11-2, with a tentative D call TRBD1 (6 bases). Trimming cost V 4 bases and J 1 base, with 13 bases left between them. The CDR3 totals 15 residues. The V gene's germline CDR1 is SGHAT and CDR2 FQNNGV. For the CDR3, the DNA is TGTGCCAGCAGCTCCGCACTACAGGGTAACTATGGCTACACCTTC. Residues: CASSSALQGNYGYTF. Filled out from reference TRBV11-2 and TRBJ1-2, the complete variable domain reads EAGVAQSPRYKIIEKRQSVAFWCNPISGHATLYWYQQILGQGPKLLIQFQNNGVVDDSQLPKDRFSAERLKGVDSTLKIQPAKLEDSAVYLCASSSALQGNYGYTFGSGTRLTVV.

This clone qualifies as medium-sized. This sequence joins TRBV28 and TRBJ1-6, with D unresolved. The V gene lost 2 bases and the J gene lost 11 bases, with 10 bases spanning the gap. The CDR3 has 13 residues. CDR1 is MDHEN, CDR2 SYDVKM, per germline. The CDR3 protein is CASSLTAETPLHF. The CDR3 bases are TGTGCCAGCAGTTTAACGGCTGAGACACCCCTCCACTTT.

The chain links TRBV25-1 to TRBJ2-3; D ambiguous. Germline V gene data show CDR1 as MGHDK and CDR2 as SYGVNS. Trimming left V 8 bases short and J 3 bases short, with 3 bases between. CDR3 length: 10 residues. CDR3 nucleotides: TGTGCCAGCTCGACAGATACGCAGTATTTT. Its translation is CASSTDTQYF. The variable domain in full, with the rest retrieved from reference TRBV25-1 and TRBJ2-3, is EADIYQTPRYLVIGTGKKITLECSQTMGHDKMYWYQQDPGMELHLIHYSYGVNSTEKGDLSSESTVSRIRTEHFPLTLESARPSHTSQYLCASSTDTQYFGPGTRLTVL.

The chain couples TRBV6-5 to TRBJ2-7, with 11 bases that match TRBD2. Germline V gene sequence: CDR1 MNHEY, CDR2 SVGAGI. After removal of 0 bases from V and 5 bases from J, the junction contained 3 bases not matched to a gene. The CDR3 sequence is 15 residues long. CDR3 bases: TGTGCCAGCAGTTACTCACTAGCGGGAGCCGACGAGCAGTACTTC. Amino acid sequence: CASSYSLAGADEQYF.

The chain has TRBV12-5 and TRBJ1-3; D unclear. The CDR3 loop spans 13 amino acids. V was pared by 0 bases and J by 10 bases, with 10 bases between. Germline values: CDR1 LGHNT, CDR2 FRNRAP. For the CDR3, the DNA is TGTGCTAGTGGTTTGGTAGGGTCCGGAACCATATATTTT. It translates to CASGLVGSGTIYF.

This clone was detected once. The V gene is TRBV19, the J gene TRBJ1-3; TRBD1 matches at 9 bases. V lost 8 bases, J lost 0 bases, and 5 bases stayed unmatched. Germline CDR1 and CDR2: LNHDA and SQIVND (reference sequence). This CDR3 region has 15 residues. In nucleotides, the CDR3 is TGTGCCAGTGACAGGGGGTCGCACTCTGGAAACACCATATATTTT. It is translated as CASDRGSHSGNTIYF.

This clone was recorded a few times. The CDR3 coding sequence is TGTGCCAGCAGTGAGGTAATGAGGGAGTCCCACGAGCAGTACTTC. It is translated as CASSEVMRESHEQYF. V gene TRBV2 combines with J gene TRBJ2-7; weak D call: TRBD2 (5 bases). The germline gives CDR1 SNHLY, CDR2 FYNNEI. The CDR3 is made up of 15 amino acids. V dropped 3 bases and J dropped 5 bases, with 17 bases sitting between them.

V usage is TRBV28 and J usage is TRBJ2-3; perhaps TRBD2 as D (6 bases). Germline-derived CDR1 and CDR2 are MDHEN and SYDVKM. V was clipped by 2 bases and J by 2 bases, with 11 bases between them. The CDR3 sequence is 15 residues long. This CDR3 is CASSLGAGNTDTQYF. As DNA, the CDR3 is TGTGCCAGCAGTTTAGGAGCGGGCAACACAGATACGCAGTATTTT.

As to this clone: The junction does not match germline at one end; this may be a read error. The V and J genes are TRBV7-7 and TRBJ2-3, with D perhaps matching TRBD1 or TRBD2 (5 bases each). CDR1 and CDR2 from the germline V gene are SSHAT and FNYEAQ (reference sequence). The CDR3 is 14 residues long. CDR3 region: CASSLEPWGDTQYF. The CDR3, as DNA: TGTGCTAGCAGCTTGGAGCCCTGGGGGGATACGCAGTATTTT.

The rearrangement uses TRBV28 and TRBJ1-3; D not certain. V shed 2 bases and J shed 0 bases, with 14 bases lying between them. Per germline, CDR1 MDHEN and CDR2 SYDVKM. There are 17 residues in the CDR3. The CDR3 coding sequence is TGTGCCAGCAGTTTAAGGCCAGAGCTCCTCTCTGGAAACACCATATATTTT. Translating gives CASSLRPELLSGNTIYF.

This clone appeared a few times. The chain is built from TRBV6-6 and TRBJ1-4; D gene uncertain. The V gene lost 3 bases and the J gene lost 2 bases, with 10 bases spanning the gap. The length of the CDR3 is 15 residues. CDR1 MNHNY and CDR2 SVGAGI come from the germline V gene (reference sequence). Here the CDR3 reads CASSYLTATNEKLFF. The CDR3 DNA is TGTGCCAGCAGTTATCTAACAGCGACTAATGAAAAACTGTTTTTT.